This TCR beta chain was identified during a study of T cells in localized non-small cell lung cancer. Whole-study results and caveats: The greatest T cell clonality was found in uninvolved adjacent lung (higher than in tumor). A raised T cell density in blood coincided with lengthier overall survival. Heterogeneity stays possible, as sequencing covered only one tumor region.

Measured with immunoSEQ multiplex PCR; TCRdb has only the in-frame clones, and not every one. This sample carries tens of thousands of clones, 70% to 90% of them seen once, and the ten largest clones take around 1.1%. This clone was counted a few times. Its specificity is not known. V was shortened by 1 base and J by 4 bases, with 17 bases between the two germline ends. The CDR3 runs 16 residues. Germline V gene sequence: CDR1 MGHRA, CDR2 YSYEKL. The sequence was obtained from a woman between 35 and 70 years old with stage I lung adenocarcinoma. The chain is built from TRBV4-1 and TRBJ2-7; D is perhaps TRBD2 (6 bases). The starting material was peripheral blood, obtained before any cancer treatment. The CDR3 DNA reads TGCGCCAGCAGCCAAGCCCAGACAGCGGGTCAATACGAGCAGTACTTC. Its translation: CASSQAQTAGQYEQYF.